This T cell receptor (beta chain) was sequenced for a study of Ad26.COV2.S vaccination and SARS-CoV-2 variants. Study-wide context: A participant enrolled in the COV1001 Ad26.COV2.S trial arm provided the sample. Administration of Ad26.COV2.S was intramuscular, either once or twice 56 days apart.

As to this clone: Antigen unknown.

Measured with immunoSEQ multiplex PCR; TCRdb has only the in-frame clones, and not every one. This table has 300,000 to 500,000 clones, around nine tenths appearing once. Treatment reported: some 20 received Ad26.COV2.S at low or high dose, single or two shots; several received placebo; per-sample allocation not given. Samples came from day 63 after the first vaccine or placebo injection. General observations from the study: Breadth measured for non-spike TCRs was similar across vaccine and placebo recipients. After vaccination, reports described spike-specific CD8+ and CD4+ T cell responses as showing substantial breadth.

The source was peripheral blood, collected in a trial of Ad26.COV2.S vaccine versus placebo. The TCR comes from a person between 18 and 60 years old who received the Ad26.COV2.S COVID-19 vaccine or a placebo.

The CDR3 loop reads CASSYSGGGNQPQHF. The CDR3 DNA reads TGTGCCAGCAGTTACTCAGGGGGTGGCAATCAGCCCCAGCATTTT. The V gene is TRBV6-6, the J gene TRBJ1-5, with D maybe TRBD1 (6 bases). The CDR3 extends over 15 amino acids. V dropped 0 bases and J dropped 2 bases, with 8 bases sitting between them. Germline V gives CDR1 MNHNY, CDR2 SVGAGI (reference sequence).